These 32 T cell receptor beta chains originate from one sample sequenced in a study of blood T cell repertoires in COVID-19 (TCRdb year 2020). The method was the immunoSEQ multiplex PCR assay. TCRdb carries this immuneACCESS record with in-frame sequences only. Its versions omit some clonotypes, under half of them owing to an unresolved V gene in the studies checked, with the rest unexplained. For this sample the table gives around 260,000 clones, of which roughly 80% were detected only once. Clones ranked in the top ten supply about 4.5% of the sample. Sequenced material: peripheral blood. All receptors come from a man aged 60-69 years who had recovered from COVID-19.

The chain carries TRBV7-2 and TRBJ1-1; D not certain. CDR1 SGHTA and CDR2 FQGNSA come from the germline V gene. This CDR3 is 13 amino acids long. V lost 3 bases and J 1 base, leaving 6 bases between the germline ends. The CDR3 region is CASSLTRNTEAFF. In nucleotides, the CDR3 is TGTGCCAGCAGCTTGACTAGGAACACTGAAGCTTTCTTT.

A single count supports this clone. The chain recombines TRBV5-4 with TRBJ1-4; TRBD1 might be the D (6 bases). V lost 4 bases, J lost 4 bases, and 11 bases lay in between. Germline V gene data show CDR1 as SGHNT and CDR2 as YYREEE (reference sequence). This CDR3 has 14 amino acids. The CDR3 DNA sequence: TGTGCCAGCAGCCCCGACAGGATTAATGAAAAACTGTTTTTT. Translating it yields CASSPDRINEKLFF.

V is TRBV11-2 and J is TRBJ2-3; D call uncertain. Germline V gives CDR1 SGHAT, CDR2 FQNNGV. The CDR3 consists of 14 residues. V shed 1 base and J shed 1 base, with 6 bases lying between them. CDR3 coding DNA: TGTGCCAGCAGCTTAGGTCGGGGCACAGATACGCAGTATTTT. It is translated as CASSLGRGTDTQYF.

This clone came up once. V and J are TRBV6-6 and TRBJ1-4, with D unclear. In germline, CDR1 is MNHNY, CDR2 SVGAGI (reference sequence). Trimming left V 2 bases short and J 2 bases short, with 6 bases between. CDR3 length equals 14 residues. In nucleotides, the CDR3 is TGTGCCAGCAGTTACACCAGGACTAATGAAAAACTGTTTTTT. Protein: CASSYTRTNEKLFF.

The chain recombines TRBV28 with TRBJ2-5; no definite D call. CDR1 MDHEN and CDR2 SYDVKM come from the germline V gene. This CDR3 spans 13 amino acids. Trimming removed 2 bases at V and 1 base at J, with 5 bases between. The CDR3 bases are TGTGCCAGCAGTTTAGGCGGCCAAGAGACCCAGTACTTC. Amino acid sequence: CASSLGGQETQYF.

This rearrangement joins TRBV4-1 to TRBJ2-5; 8 bases are shared with TRBD1. Germline-derived CDR1 and CDR2 are MGHRA and YSYEKL. V lost 2 bases, J lost 1 base, and 3 bases stayed unmatched. This CDR3 has 15 amino acids. CDR3 nucleotide sequence: TGCGCCAGCAGCCAACGACAGGGGATCCAAGAGACCCAGTACTTC. Translation: CASSQRQGIQETQYF.

In this sample, this clone turned up a few times. The genes are TRBV5-8 and TRBJ1-4, with 8 bases fitting TRBD1. V lost 10 bases to trimming and J lost 7 bases; unmatched junction nucleotides: 12. This CDR3 has 14 amino acids. The germline CDR1 and CDR2 sequences are SGHTS and YDEGEE. CDR3 in DNA: TGTGCCTCCGAGGGAGGGACAGGTGTTGAAAAACTGTTTTTT. This sequence encodes CASEGGTGVEKLFF.

The chain couples TRBV30 to TRBJ1-6, with D perhaps TRBD1 (5 bases). Trimming stripped 0 bases from V and 5 bases from J, with 11 bases between. The CDR3 has 15 amino acids. The germline gives CDR1 GTSNPN, CDR2 SVGIG (reference sequence). The CDR3 spells CAWSVGQGDNSPLHF. The CDR3 nucleotides are TGTGCCTGGAGTGTAGGGCAGGGTGATAATTCACCCCTCCACTTT.

V is TRBV18 and J is TRBJ2-3; maybe TRBD1 (7 bases). Trimming removed 6 bases from V and 1 base from J, with 23 bases in between. CDR3 size: 18 residues. From germline, CDR1 is KGHSH and CDR2 LQKENI. The CDR3 here is CASSLNPNWRGRTDTQYF. The CDR3 coding sequence is TGTGCCAGCTCCCTCAACCCCAACTGGAGGGGGCGCACAGATACGCAGTATTTT. Variable domain in full (rest from reference TRBV18 and TRBJ2-3): NAGVMQNPRHLVRRRGQEARLRCSPMKGHSHVYWYRQLPEEGLKFMVYLQKENIIDESGMPKERFSAEFPKEGPSILRIQQVVRGDSAAYFCASSLNPNWRGRTDTQYFGPGTRLTVL.

This clone has just one count. The genes are TRBV30 and TRBJ2-1, with 7 bases lining up with TRBD2. The trim removed 4 bases at V and 2 bases at J, leaving 8 bases unmatched. CDR3 size: 15 residues. Germline V lookup: CDR1 GTSNPN, CDR2 SVGIG (reference sequence). This CDR3 is CAWTPGLPPYNEQFF. CDR3 nucleotides: TGTGCCTGGACGCCGGGACTACCTCCCTACAATGAGCAGTTCTTC.

This clone was counted between two and nine times. The rearrangement links TRBV3-1 (or the pseudogene TRBV3-2) to TRBJ2-3; tentatively, D is TRBD1 (6 bases). Per germline, CDR1 LGHDT and CDR2 YNNKEL (reference sequence). The CDR3 spans 14 residues. V was cut by 2 bases and J by 2 bases, with 8 bases left in between. CDR3 DNA sequence: TGTGCCAGCAGCCAAAAGGGGGTCACAGATACGCAGTATTTT. It yields the protein CASSQKGVTDTQYF.

This sequence joins TRBV6-5 and TRBJ1-3; the D is unclear. The CDR3 has 14 amino acids. Deletions cut 6 bases from V and 0 bases from J, with 9 bases between. Germline V gene lookup returns CDR1 MNHEY and CDR2 SVGAGI. The CDR3 nucleotides are TGTGCCAGCAGGATCACAGTCTCTGGAAACACCATATATTTT. Translated: CASRITVSGNTIYF.

The gene calls are TRBV12-5 and TRBJ2-3; TRBD1 agrees at 9 bases. Germline CDR1 reads LGHNT; CDR2 reads FRNRAP. Trimming removed 6 bases from V and 0 bases from J; junction bases left unmatched: 1. This CDR3 has 14 residues. CDR3 DNA sequence: TGTGCTAGTGGACAGGGGGCTAGCACAGATACGCAGTATTTT. It yields the protein CASGQGASTDTQYF.

DNA for the CDR3: TGTGCCAGCAGTTTAGCGGGGACGGTCTATAATTCACCCCTCCACTTT. Translated: CASSLAGTVYNSPLHF. The V and J genes are TRBV27 and TRBJ1-6; perhaps TRBD1 as D (5 bases). V shed 2 bases and J shed 3 bases, with 11 bases lying between them. The CDR3 extends over 16 amino acids. The V gene's germline CDR1 is MNHEY and CDR2 SMNVEV (reference sequence).

V gene TRBV7-9 combines with J gene TRBJ1-5; D is undetermined. The CDR3 extends over 17 amino acids. V was clipped by 0 bases and J by 0 bases, with 12 bases between them. CDR1 is SEHNR and CDR2 is FQNEAQ in the germline V gene (reference sequence). The CDR3 nucleotides are TGTGCCAGCAGCTTAGCGCGAGGAGGGTATAGCAATCAGCCCCAGCATTTT. It specifies CASSLARGGYSNQPQHF. The whole variable domain, remainder taken from reference TRBV7-9 and TRBJ1-5, is DTGVSQNPRHKITKRGQNVTFRCDPISEHNRLYWYRQTLGQGPEFLTYFQNEAQLEKSRLLSDRFSAERPKGSFSTLEIQRTEQGDSAMYLCASSLARGGYSNQPQHFGDGTRLSIL.

The chain joins TRBV5-1 to TRBJ2-1; D is possibly TRBD1 (5 bases). The V and J ends lost 2 bases and 5 bases respectively, with 11 bases between them. Germline V lookup: CDR1 SGHRS, CDR2 YFSETQ. CDR3 size: 14 residues. This chain's CDR3 is CASSLQVSNNEQFF. CDR3 in DNA: TGCGCCAGCAGCTTACAGGTTTCCAACAATGAGCAGTTCTTC.

The chain carries TRBV30 and TRBJ2-7, with a possible D match to TRBD1 (6 bases). Trimming shortened V by 3 bases and J by 6 bases, and 24 bases separated the two germline ends. The germline CDR1 and CDR2 sequences are GTSNPN and SVGIG (reference sequence). The CDR3 extends over 16 amino acids. The CDR3 sequence is CAWSLEGVRQSREQYF. The CDR3 nucleotides read TGTGCCTGGAGCCTAGAGGGGGTCCGCCAGTCCCGCGAGCAGTACTTC.

The chain combines TRBV7-2 with TRBJ2-7; D remains unclear. The germline V and J ends were trimmed by 2 bases and 3 bases, with 14 bases remaining between them. CDR1 SGHTA and CDR2 FQGNSA come from the germline V gene. The CDR3 extends over 15 amino acids. CDR3 sequence reads: CASSLFRVRGYEQYF. The CDR3, as DNA: TGTGCCAGCAGCTTATTCCGCGTCCGAGGCTACGAGCAGTACTTC. The full variable domain, in which reference TRBV7-2 and TRBJ2-7 provide the parts outside the CDR3, is GAGVSQSPSNKVTEKGKDVELRCDPISGHTALYWYRQSLGQGLEFLIYFQGNSAPDKSGLPSDRFSAERTGGSVSTLTIQRTQQEDSAVYLCASSLFRVRGYEQYFGPGTRLTVT.

V is TRBV28 and J is TRBJ1-2, with D possibly matching TRBD1 (6 bases). V was pared by 2 bases and J by 8 bases, with 12 bases between. The CDR3 is made up of 13 amino acids. CDR1 is MDHEN, CDR2 SYDVKM, per germline. The chain's CDR3 is CASSLHLRGGYTF. The CDR3 DNA is TGTGCCAGCAGTTTACACCTCAGGGGAGGCTACACCTTC.

The chain carries TRBV19 and TRBJ1-5, with unresolved D. The CDR3 covers 13 residues. CDR1 and CDR2 (germline): LNHDA, SQIVND (reference sequence). V was pared by 5 bases and J by 4 bases, with 9 bases between. The CDR3 DNA sequence: TGTGCCAGTAGTTCTCAGCGAAATCAGCCCCAGCATTTT. Its translation is CASSSQRNQPQHF.

V usage is TRBV29-1 and J usage is TRBJ1-1; 10 bases match TRBD1. J lost 5 bases, V lost 6 bases, and 6 bases had no gene match. The CDR3 totals 13 residues. CDR1 is SQVTM, CDR2 ANQGSEA, per germline. The CDR3 DNA reads TGCAGCGTCCGGACAGGGGGAGGTACTGAAGCTTTCTTT. Translated: CSVRTGGGTEAFF.

The V call is TRBV7-9, the J call TRBJ2-1; TRBD1 is a possible D gene (5 bases). This CDR3 is 19 amino acids long. In germline, CDR1 is SEHNR, CDR2 FQNEAQ (reference sequence). Trimming took off 4 bases at V and 0 bases at J, with 22 bases between the two ends. The DNA for the CDR3 is TGTGCCAGCAGCTCCCGATATGGGGCGGACCCAAGCTCCTACAATGAGCAGTTCTTC. Amino acids: CASSSRYGADPSSYNEQFF.

This clone was seen a handful of times. The limits of the CDR3 on the DNA are not certain, so only TCRdb's listed CDR3 is given. V gene TRBV20-1 combines with J gene TRBJ1-5; no DNA check was done on the table's D call, TRBD1. Germline V lookup: CDR1 DFQATT, CDR2 SNEGSKA (reference sequence). Inclusive of both ends, the CDR3 amounts to 11 amino acids. This CDR3 reads CSASFGQGTHF.

The chain combines TRBV6-2 or TRBV6-3 with TRBJ1-1; no reliable D call. Looked up from germline, CDR1 is MNHEY and CDR2 is SVGEGT. V dropped 4 bases and J dropped 6 bases, with 15 bases sitting between them. The length of the CDR3 is 14 residues. CDR3 nucleotide sequence: TGTGCCAGCAGTTGGTCCAGCGGGTTGGCTGAAGCTTTCTTT. This codes for CASSWSSGLAEAFF.

CDR3 nucleotide sequence: TGTGCCAGCAGCCCCATCGACAGACCCTACGAGCAGTACTTC. The encoded protein is CASSPIDRPYEQYF. The chain recombines TRBV27 with TRBJ2-7; possibly TRBD1 for D (5 bases). V gave up 6 bases and J gave up 2 bases, with 14 bases separating them. CDR1 and CDR2 (germline): MNHEY, SMNVEV (reference sequence). The CDR3 is 14 residues long.

This clone was found once. The V and J genes are TRBV10-2 and TRBJ2-3; weak D call: TRBD2 (7 bases). The germline gives CDR1 WSHSY, CDR2 SAAADI. This CDR3 contains 15 residues. Trimming stripped 6 bases from V and 0 bases from J, with 13 bases between. CDR3 sequence reads: CASRGGHSSTDTQYF. CDR3 in DNA: TGCGCCAGCAGGGGGGGGCACTCTAGCACAGATACGCAGTATTTT.

The chain uses TRBV2 and TRBJ2-1; 8 nucleotides agree with TRBD1. Germline assignment: CDR1 SNHLY and CDR2 FYNNEI. The CDR3 consists of 15 residues. J lost 10 bases, V lost 5 bases, and 13 bases had no gene match. The CDR3: CASSPDRGRLKEQFF. CDR3 nucleotides: TGTGCCAGCAGTCCAGACAGGGGTCGTCTTAAGGAGCAGTTCTTC.

The gene calls are TRBV9 and TRBJ2-2, with 12 nucleotides matching TRBD2. CDR1 is SGDLS, CDR2 YYNGEE, per germline. The CDR3 contains 18 residues. J gave up 6 bases and V 7 bases, and 16 bases lay outside the gene matches. CDR3 sequence (DNA): TGTGCCAGCGGCCGGGACAGTGGACTAGCGGGGTATTCCGGGGAGCTGTTTTTT. Amino acids: CASGRDSGLAGYSGELFF.

The chain combines TRBV7-2 with TRBJ1-1; 10 bases match TRBD1. The V segment lost 5 bases and the J segment 8 bases; nucleotides outside the gene matches: 14. CDR3 size: 16 residues. Germline V lookup: CDR1 SGHTA, CDR2 FQGNSA. CDR3 amino acids: CASSQGTGAALGEAFF. The CDR3 nucleotides are TGTGCCAGCAGCCAGGGGACAGGGGCAGCCTTGGGCGAAGCTTTCTTT.

This clone was detected only a few times. This chain joins TRBV5-1 and TRBJ2-7, with unresolved D. CDR3 length: 15 residues. The ends were cut back, 1 base at V and 1 base at J, with 12 bases in the middle. Germline assignment: CDR1 SGHRS and CDR2 YFSETQ. In DNA form, the CDR3 reads TGCGCCAGCAGCTTGCAGTGGGCCGCGTCCTACGAGCAGTACTTC. Translating gives CASSLQWAASYEQYF.

The CDR3 loop reads CASSQDPAGGGGDTQYF. The CDR3 bases are TGTGCCAGCAGCCAAGATCCAGCGGGGGGCGGGGGAGATACGCAGTATTTT. The chain recombines TRBV4-2 with TRBJ2-3; 9 bases agree with TRBD2. J gave up 5 bases and V 0 bases, and 9 bases lay outside the gene matches. The CDR3 sequence is 17 residues long. Per germline, CDR1 LGHNA and CDR2 YNFKEQ.

The chain has TRBV5-6 and TRBJ2-3; 7 nucleotides match TRBD2. Germline V gene data show CDR1 as SGHDT and CDR2 as YYEEEE. The CDR3 extends over 12 amino acids. V was clipped by 7 bases and J by 5 bases; unmatched bases: 4. DNA for the CDR3: TGTGCCAGCGCGGGAGTGATAGATACGCAGTATTTT. Protein product: CASAGVIDTQYF.